This entry is about one T cell receptor beta chain. This specimen belongs to a study of blood T cell repertoires in COVID-19. V was clipped by 10 bases and J by 0 bases; unmatched bases: 3. Germline CDR1 is SNHLY and CDR2 is FYNNEI. The CDR3 runs 14 residues. Only in-frame clones appear in the TCRdb table, and some are missing; sequencing was by immunoSEQ multiplex PCR. Of nearly 300,000 clones detected, roughly 89% appear once; the ten largest clones hold less than 3.5%. Participant-reported clinical history was the basis for cohort assignment. Sequencing was performed on PBMCs or T cells enriched from blood (not recorded which). This receptor was identified in a woman aged 45 to 65 who had been exposed to COVID-19. The rearrangement joins TRBV2 to TRBJ2-2; the match to TRBD2 covers 9 bases. The CDR3 nucleotides read TGTGCCACCTTAGCGGGGGCGAACACCGGGGAGCTGTTTTTT. This encodes CATLAGANTGELFF.